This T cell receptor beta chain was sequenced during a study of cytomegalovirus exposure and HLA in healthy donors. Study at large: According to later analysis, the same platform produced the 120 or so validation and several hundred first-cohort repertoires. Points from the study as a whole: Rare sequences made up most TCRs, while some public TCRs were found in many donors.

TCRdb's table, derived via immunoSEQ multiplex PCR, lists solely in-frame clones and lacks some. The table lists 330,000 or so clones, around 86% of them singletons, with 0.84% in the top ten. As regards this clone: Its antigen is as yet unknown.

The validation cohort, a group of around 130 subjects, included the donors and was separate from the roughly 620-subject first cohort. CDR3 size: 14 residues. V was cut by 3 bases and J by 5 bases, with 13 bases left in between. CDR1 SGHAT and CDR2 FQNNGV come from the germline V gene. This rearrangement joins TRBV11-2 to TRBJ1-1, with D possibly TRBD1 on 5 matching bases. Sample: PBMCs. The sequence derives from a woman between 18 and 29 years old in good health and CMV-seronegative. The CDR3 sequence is CASSFSPGGTEAFF. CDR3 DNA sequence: TGTGCCAGCAGCTTCTCCCCTGGGGGGACTGAAGCTTTCTTT.